Presented here are 20 T cell receptor beta chains from one specimen sequenced in a study of blood T cell repertoires in COVID-19. Sequencing was performed with immunoSEQ multiplex PCR; in TCRdb, only in-frame clones are kept and a portion is missing. The table records 80,000 to 95,000 clones, more than 65% of them present only once. Sequenced sample: peripheral blood. The receptors were gathered from a man older than 75 with active or convalescent COVID-19.

V usage is TRBV6-5 and J usage is TRBJ1-5; 7 nucleotides match TRBD1. With V trimmed by 5 bases and J by 4 bases, 8 bases remained unmatched. Germline CDR1 and CDR2: MNHEY and SVGAGI. The CDR3 consists of 15 residues. CDR3 nucleotides: TGTGCCAGCAGTCCCCAACAGGGGAGTAATCAGCCCCAGCATTTT. Its translation is CASSPQQGSNQPQHF.

This clone is a singleton in its sample. The V call is TRBV19, the J call TRBJ1-5, with 9 bases that match TRBD1. The CDR3 loop spans 16 amino acids. J gave up 6 bases and V 1 base, and 7 bases lay outside the gene matches. CDR1 and CDR2 from the germline V gene are LNHDA and SQIVND (reference sequence). The CDR3 here is CASSIGRTGVRQPQHF. The CDR3 DNA reads TGTGCCAGTAGTATAGGAAGGACAGGGGTTCGTCAGCCCCAGCATTTT.

This chain joins TRBV6-1 and TRBJ1-2; no clear D. The CDR3 contains 16 residues. V shed 1 base and J shed 1 base, with 13 bases lying between them. CDR1 MNHNS and CDR2 SASEGT come from the germline V gene. The CDR3: CASSEDQVHLNYGYTF. The CDR3, as DNA: TGTGCCAGCAGTGAAGACCAGGTTCATCTTAACTATGGCTACACCTTC.

Only a few counts were recorded for this clone. This chain links TRBV5-6 with TRBJ2-7, with D perhaps TRBD1 (6 bases). The CDR3 extends over 12 amino acids. The V end lost 3 bases, the J end lost 7 bases, and 11 bases lay between the germline ends. In germline, CDR1 is SGHDT, CDR2 YYEEEE. CDR3 in amino acids: CASSWVGQEQYF. CDR3 in DNA: TGTGCCAGCAGCTGGGTAGGACAGGAGCAGTACTTC.

V gene TRBV5-1 combines with J gene TRBJ1-3; 7 bases are shared with TRBD1. The CDR3 is 14 amino acids. CDR1 SGHRS and CDR2 YFSETQ come from the germline V gene. V was clipped by 1 base and J by 4 bases; unmatched bases: 2. The CDR3 region is CASSLRGQGNTIYF. In nucleotides, the CDR3 is TGCGCCAGCAGCTTGAGGGGGCAGGGAAACACCATATATTTT.

This sequence joins TRBV15 and TRBJ1-3; possibly TRBD1 for D (5 bases). CDR1 and CDR2 from the germline V gene are LNHNV and YYDKDF (reference sequence). The CDR3 has 15 amino acids. V lost 0 bases and J lost 4, with 10 bases in between. CDR3 nucleotide sequence: TGTGCCACCAGCAGAGATGGGGCGGTAGGAAACACCATATATTTT. Its protein is CATSRDGAVGNTIYF.

The J gene is TRBJ2-2, the V gene TRBV19; maybe TRBD2 (6 bases). The CDR3 runs 13 residues. From germline, CDR1 is LNHDA and CDR2 SQIVND (reference sequence). V was clipped by 5 bases and J by 7 bases, with 11 bases between them. The CDR3 coding sequence is TGTGCCAGTAGTCCCGTGCGGGGCGGGGAGCTGTTTTTT. It encodes CASSPVRGGELFF.

The CDR3 DNA sequence: TGTGCCAGCAGGTCTACAGGGGCAACTAACTATGGCTACACCTTC. This sequence encodes CASRSTGATNYGYTF. The chain employs TRBV6-6 and TRBJ1-2, with 7 bases aligning to TRBD1. Trimming took 6 bases from V and 0 from J; bases not matched to a gene: 7. Germline-derived CDR1 and CDR2 are MNHNY and SVGAGI (reference sequence). The CDR3 has 15 residues.

The chain employs TRBV6-5 and TRBJ2-4, with 9 bases identical to TRBD1. V was clipped by 8 bases and J by 6 bases; unmatched bases: 11. In germline, CDR1 is MNHEY, CDR2 SVGAGI. This CDR3 has 15 residues. The CDR3 region is CASRPTGGLGNIQYF. The CDR3, as DNA: TGTGCCAGCCGCCCGACAGGGGGTTTAGGAAACATTCAGTACTTC.

This chain connects TRBV10-3 to TRBJ2-3, with D possibly being TRBD1 (6 bases). CDR3 length: 18 amino acids. Looked up from germline, CDR1 is ENHRY and CDR2 is SYGVKD. Deletions cut 2 bases from V and 3 bases from J, with 21 bases between. The CDR3 sequence is CAISETRDTGIGTDTQYF. The CDR3 DNA is TGTGCCATCAGTGAGACTCGGGACACCGGAATCGGGACAGATACGCAGTATTTT.

The chain has TRBV12-3 or TRBV12-4 and TRBJ1-4; no definite D call. CDR3 length equals 12 residues. The V gene lost 7 bases and the J gene lost 5 bases, with 8 bases spanning the gap. CDR3 sequence (DNA): TGTGCCAGCACCAAACTCAATGAAAAACTGTTTTTT. Translated, it gives CASTKLNEKLFF.

The rearrangement links TRBV5-1 to TRBJ2-7; D uncertain. The CDR3 spans 14 residues. The germline V gene has CDR1 SGHRS and CDR2 YFSETQ. V was shortened by 3 bases and J by 3 bases, with 13 bases between the two germline ends. The CDR3 region is CASSSLRVDYEQYF. In DNA, the CDR3 is TGCGCCAGCAGCTCCCTCCGGGTGGACTACGAGCAGTACTTC.

This clone showed up just once. This chain connects TRBV18 to TRBJ2-7, with a weak D call TRBD1 (6 bases). The CDR3 length is 14 residues. V lost 3 bases to trimming and J lost 2 bases, with 11 bases between them. Germline CDR1 KGHSH, CDR2 LQKENI. CDR3 coding DNA: TGTGCCAGCTCACCGTCTACAGGGACCTACGAGCAGTACTTC. It codes for CASSPSTGTYEQYF. Full variable domain (remainder filled in from reference TRBV18 and TRBJ2-7): NAGVMQNPRHLVRRRGQEARLRCSPMKGHSHVYWYRQLPEEGLKFMVYLQKENIIDESGMPKERFSAEFPKEGPSILRIQQVVRGDSAAYFCASSPSTGTYEQYFGPGTRLTVT.

J is TRBJ1-4 and V is TRBV15; the D gene is possibly TRBD1 (5 bases). V was pared by 3 bases and J by 3 bases, with 14 bases between. The germline CDR1 and CDR2 sequences are LNHNV and YYDKDF (reference sequence). There are 16 residues in the CDR3. The CDR3 bases are TGTGCCACCAGCAGCCTTCTTCAGGGCTCTAATGAAAAACTGTTTTTT. It encodes CATSSLLQGSNEKLFF.

This rearrangement joins TRBV2 to TRBJ2-7, with D hard to call. Looked up from germline, CDR1 is SNHLY and CDR2 is FYNNEI. This CDR3 has 10 amino acids. Trimming left V 3 bases short and J 5 bases short, with 2 bases between. In nucleotides, the CDR3 is TGTGCCAGCAGTGATAACGAGCAGTACTTC. Protein: CASSDNEQYF.

The rearrangement joins TRBV5-1 to TRBJ1-2; D might be TRBD1 (6 bases). Trimming shortened V by 4 bases and J by 1 base, and 14 bases separated the two germline ends. Looked up from germline, CDR1 is SGHRS and CDR2 is YFSETQ. The CDR3 runs 15 residues. Written as DNA, the CDR3 is TGCGCCAGCAGCCCCGCCGGGGACAATAACTATGGCTACACCTTC. It yields the protein CASSPAGDNNYGYTF. Full variable domain (remainder filled in from reference TRBV5-1 and TRBJ1-2): KAGVTQTPRYLIKTRGQQVTLSCSPISGHRSVSWYQQTPGQGLQFLFEYFSETQRNKGNFPGRFSGRQFSNSRSEMNVSTLELGDSALYLCASSPAGDNNYGYTFGSGTRLTVV.

This chain joins TRBV28 and TRBJ1-2; 12 nucleotides match TRBD1. The CDR3 contains 14 residues. Germline V gene lookup returns CDR1 MDHEN and CDR2 SYDVKM. V lost 6 bases and J lost 8; bases outside the gene matches: 7. The CDR3 loop is CASRQPGTGGGYTF. The DNA of the CDR3 is TGTGCCAGCAGACAGCCCGGGACAGGGGGCGGCTACACCTTC.

This sequence joins TRBV19 and TRBJ2-2, with D perhaps TRBD2 (5 bases). Germline CDR1 is LNHDA and CDR2 is SQIVND (reference sequence). With 6 bases removed from V and 5 bases from J, the gap between germline ends came to 19 bases. CDR3 length equals 16 residues. In nucleotides, the CDR3 is TGTGCCAGTAGCAGGTCCGGGATCTACGGGACCGGGGAGCTGTTTTTT. Translation gives CASSRSGIYGTGELFF. The whole variable domain, filled in from reference TRBV19 and TRBJ2-2, reads DGGITQSPKYLFRKEGQNVTLSCEQNLNHDAMYWYRQDPGQGLRLIYYSQIVNDFQKGDIAEGYSVSREKKESFPLTVTSAQKNPTAFYLCASSRSGIYGTGELFFGEGSRLTVL.

The chain links TRBV3-1 (or the pseudogene TRBV3-2) to TRBJ1-3; 7 positions match TRBD1. V shed 4 bases, J shed 0 bases, and the junction held 6 bases outside the gene matches. CDR3 size: 16 residues. Germline V gives CDR1 LGHDT, CDR2 YNNKEL (reference sequence). The CDR3 region has the DNA TGTGCCAGCAGCCCCCAGGACAGGACCTCTGGAAACACCATATATTTT. Translation gives CASSPQDRTSGNTIYF.

V is TRBV27 and J is TRBJ2-5; D uncertain. The CDR3 has 11 residues. Trimming removed 2 bases from V and 5 bases from J, with 3 bases in between. Germline loops: CDR1 MNHEY, CDR2 SMNVEV (reference sequence). The CDR3 region is CASSLGETQYF. Here the CDR3 DNA reads TGTGCCAGCAGTTTAGGCGAGACCCAGTACTTC.